The entry below describes one TCR beta chain. This specimen belongs to a study of shared clonotypes between healthy human individuals. Repertoires were generated with immunoSEQ multiplex PCR, while TCRdb's copy carries only in-frame clones and drops some. Among 2 million to 3 million clones, under 95% were seen once, and the ten largest hold 0.35% to 0.45%. Free of recent acute infections or vaccinations, the donors were healthy HIV-negative adults. Germline-derived CDR1 and CDR2 are MNHNS and SASEGT. V was clipped by 7 bases and J by 0 bases, with 10 bases between them. CDR3 length: 14 amino acids. The chain combines TRBV6-1 with TRBJ1-5; unclear D gene. This receptor was identified in a man aged 18 to 30 in good health. Some clones in this sample may be carry-over from other donors' samples. Sequencing was carried out using naive CD4+ T cells from PBMCs. Noted subset: CD45RA+ positively selected. CDR3: CASIALYSNQPQHF. DNA for the CDR3: TGTGCCAGCATAGCCCTCTATAGCAATCAGCCCCAGCATTTT.